This TCR beta chain is from a study of T cells in Graves' hyperthyroidism and ophthalmopathy. Study-level results: Ophthalmopathy could be told apart from stable hyperthyroidism with a 13 V-J model. Most clonotypes expanded in the thyroid (above 0.001) were also present in blood. The model foresaw ophthalmopathy a median roughly 6.5 months prior to onset.

Germline V gives CDR1 LGHDT, CDR2 YNNKEL (reference sequence). This CDR3 region has 15 residues. The V gene lost 0 bases and the J gene lost 3 bases, with 9 bases spanning the gap. This clonotype has ten or more counts. Its antigen is unknown. TCR beta CDR3 region amplification was performed from RNA transcripts. HTBI primers drove first-round RT-PCR of the TCR CDR3. MiXCR, applied by TCRdb to the multiplex PCR reads, yields one record per CDR3 protein. The sample shows about 400,000 distinct CDR3 sequences, under 15% of them seen only once. Newly diagnosed hyperthyroidism patients aged 18 to 65 years had disease lasting under 2 months.

The sequence derives from a woman in her thirties with Graves' hyperthyroidism. The source material was blood. The genes are TRBV3-1 and TRBJ1-5; tentative D call: TRBD1 (5 bases). CDR3 loop: CASSQDFGANQPQHF. The DNA of the CDR3 is TGTGCCAGCAGCCAAGATTTCGGGGCCAATCAGCCCCAGCATTTT.